Listed here are 13 T cell receptor beta chains from one sample, sequenced in a study of OX40 agonist ivuxolimab in advanced cancers. TCRdb's table, derived via immunoSEQ multiplex PCR, lists solely in-frame clones and lacks some. The table records about 69,000 clones, 80% of them present only once. The sample was CD4+ or CD8+ T cells sorted from blood, taken in a trial of the OX40 agonist ivuxolimab. These receptors were taken from an adult with an advanced solid tumor such as melanoma, head and neck, liver or kidney cancer.

The CDR3 region is CAWSVYAQAFF. The CDR3 bases are TGTGCCTGGAGTGTATACGCCCAAGCTTTCTTT. V gene TRBV30 combines with J gene TRBJ1-1; no clear D gene. The CDR3 is 11 residues long. Trimming stripped 0 bases from V and 9 bases from J, with 8 bases between. CDR1 GTSNPN and CDR2 SVGIG come from the germline V gene (reference sequence). Full variable domain (missing parts from reference TRBV30 and TRBJ1-1): SQTIHQWPATLVQPVGSPLSLECTVEGTSNPNLYWYRQAAGRGLQLLFYSVGIGQISSEVPQNLSASRPQDRQFILSSKKLLLSDSGFYLCAWSVYAQAFFGQGTRLTVV.

The J gene is TRBJ1-6, the V gene TRBV6-6; no firm D call. V was cut by 8 bases and J by 7 bases, with 9 bases left in between. Germline V gives CDR1 MNHNY, CDR2 SVGAGI (reference sequence). CDR3 length equals 12 residues. The CDR3 here is CASEAGNSPLHF. The CDR3 coding sequence is TGTGCCAGCGAAGCTGGGAATTCACCCCTCCACTTT.

The J gene is TRBJ2-3, the V gene TRBV29-1; D is undetermined. The CDR3 contains 12 residues. Germline V gene sequence: CDR1 SQVTM, CDR2 ANQGSEA. The ends were cut back, 7 bases at V and 6 bases at J, with 14 bases in the middle. CDR3: CSAGRIGDTQYF. CDR3 nucleotide sequence: TGCAGCGCCGGCCGAATTGGGGATACGCAGTATTTT.

This clone was picked up a small number of times. This chain uses TRBV7-9 with TRBJ2-2; a possible D gene is TRBD1 (5 bases). The CDR3 spans 15 residues. The germline V and J ends were trimmed by 5 bases and 4 bases, with 14 bases remaining between them. Germline assignment: CDR1 SEHNR and CDR2 FQNEAQ (reference sequence). The CDR3 DNA is TGTGCCAGCAGCCCAAACAGGATTTCCACCGGGGAGCTGTTTTTT. This translates into CASSPNRISTGELFF.

The V and J genes are TRBV30 and TRBJ1-2, with no clear D. Germline CDR1 reads GTSNPN; CDR2 reads SVGIG (reference sequence). The CDR3 loop spans 12 amino acids. V lost 1 base and J 8 bases, leaving 11 bases between the germline ends. The CDR3 DNA reads as TGTGCCTGGAGTGCCCGCCAAACCGGCTACACCTTC. Protein sequence: CAWSARQTGYTF. Full variable domain (missing parts from reference TRBV30 and TRBJ1-2): SQTIHQWPATLVQPVGSPLSLECTVEGTSNPNLYWYRQAAGRGLQLLFYSVGIGQISSEVPQNLSASRPQDRQFILSSKKLLLSDSGFYLCAWSARQTGYTFGSGTRLTVV.

The rearrangement links TRBV11-2 to TRBJ2-3; 8 bases line up with TRBD1. Unmatched junction bases numbered 6, after V lost 5 bases and J lost 2 bases. Germline CDR1 SGHAT, CDR2 FQNNGV. CDR3 length equals 15 residues. The CDR3 loop is CASSLTGQDTDTQYF. The CDR3 bases are TGTGCCAGCAGCCTAACGGGACAGGACACAGATACGCAGTATTTT.

The sample holds one count of this clone. The chain has TRBV12-5 and TRBJ1-2; a possible D gene is TRBD1 (6 bases). The V end was cut by 6 bases, the J end by 4 bases, with 18 bases between. This CDR3 contains 15 residues. The germline CDR1 and CDR2 sequences are LGHNT and FRNRAP. CDR3 residues: CASGLDRIYLYGYTF. In nucleotides, the CDR3 is TGTGCTAGTGGACTCGACAGGATCTACCTCTATGGCTACACCTTC.

This chain uses TRBV29-1 with TRBJ2-3, with TRBD2 identical over 7 bases. The V gene end was trimmed by 3 bases and the J gene end by 6 bases; junction bases not matched to a gene: 9. CDR1 is SQVTM, CDR2 ANQGSEA, per germline. The CDR3 has 14 residues. The CDR3 bases are TGCAGCGTTGAGCGGGGGAGCGGAGGGGATACGCAGTATTTT. Its protein is CSVERGSGGDTQYF.

This clone was seen only once. The chain recombines TRBV29-1 with TRBJ2-7; no definite D call. Germline CDR1 reads SQVTM; CDR2 reads ANQGSEA. Trimming removed 4 bases at V and 0 bases at J, with 16 bases between. The CDR3 has 15 amino acids. CDR3 nucleotide sequence: TGCAGCGTTGGGGATAGGCAGGCCGCCTCCTACGAGCAGTACTTC. It codes for CSVGDRQAASYEQYF.

In this sample, this clone turned up once. The V call is TRBV18, the J call TRBJ2-2; D is unresolved. The CDR3 runs to 13 residues. CDR1 KGHSH and CDR2 LQKENI come from the germline V gene. V lost 1 base and J lost 1, with 1 base in between. The CDR3 is CASSPRNTGELFF. In DNA, the CDR3 is TGTGCCAGCTCACCACGGAACACCGGGGAGCTGTTTTTT.

The chain carries TRBV5-8 and TRBJ2-5, with TRBD2 matching over 10 bases. This CDR3 has 16 residues. Trimming cost V 3 bases and J 6 bases; bases outside gene matches: 11. Germline CDR1 is SGHTS and CDR2 is YDEGEE. The CDR3 spells CASSSGLAAVVQTQYF. CDR3 coding DNA: TGTGCCAGCAGCTCCGGACTAGCGGCTGTAGTCCAGACCCAGTACTTC. The full variable domain, completed using reference TRBV5-8 and TRBJ2-5, is EAGVTQSPTHLIKTRGQQATLRCSPISGHTSVYWYQQALGLGLQFLLWYDEGEERNRGNFPPRFSGRQFPNYSSELNVNALELEDSALYLCASSSGLAAVVQTQYFGPGTRLLVL.

The genes are TRBV14 and TRBJ2-5; 7 bases are a match to TRBD2. J gave up 3 bases and V 5 bases, and 6 bases lay outside the gene matches. The CDR3 length is 14 residues. Germline V gives CDR1 SGHDN, CDR2 FVKESK. The CDR3 coding sequence is TGTGCCAGCAGCTTCGGGACTACCAAAGAGACCCAGTACTTC. Translated, it gives CASSFGTTKETQYF. Supplemented by reference TRBV14 and TRBJ2-5, the full variable domain reads EAGVTQFPSHSVIEKGQTVTLRCDPISGHDNLYWYRRVMGKEIKFLLHFVKESKQDESGMPNNRFLAERTGGTYSTLKVQPAELEDSGVYFCASSFGTTKETQYFGPGTRLLVL.

V is TRBV6-5 and J is TRBJ2-5; D might be TRBD1 (6 bases). The CDR3 loop spans 15 amino acids. Trimming removed 4 bases at V and 3 bases at J, with 15 bases between. Germline-derived CDR1 and CDR2 are MNHEY and SVGAGI. CDR3: CASSWGTGFEETQYF. CDR3 bases: TGTGCCAGCAGTTGGGGTACAGGGTTCGAAGAGACCCAGTACTTC.